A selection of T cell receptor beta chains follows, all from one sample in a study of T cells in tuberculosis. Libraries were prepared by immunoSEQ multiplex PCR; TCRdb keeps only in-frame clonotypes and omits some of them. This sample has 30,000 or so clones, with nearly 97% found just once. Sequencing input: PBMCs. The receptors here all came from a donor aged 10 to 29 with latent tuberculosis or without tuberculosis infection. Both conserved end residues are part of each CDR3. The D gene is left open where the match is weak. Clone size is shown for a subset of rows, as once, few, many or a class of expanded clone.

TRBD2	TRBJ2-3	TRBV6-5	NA	TGTGCCAGCAGTTCCCTCGGGGGGGACACAGATACGCAGTATTTT	CASSSLGGDTDTQYF
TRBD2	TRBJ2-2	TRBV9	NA	TGTGCCAGCAGCGCCGCTAGCGGGGGAAACACCGGGGAGCTGTTTTTT	CASSAASGGNTGELFF
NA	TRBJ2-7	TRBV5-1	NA	TGCGCCAGCAGCTTGGGGGCGGGGAGTATCTACGAGCAGTACTTC	CASSLGAGSIYEQYF
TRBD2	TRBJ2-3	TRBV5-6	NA	TGTGCCAGCAGCTTGGCGGGGGGGTTCTCCACAGATACGCAGTATTTT	CASSLAGGFSTDTQYF
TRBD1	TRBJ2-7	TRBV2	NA	TGTGCCAGCAGCAGGGGGACAGGTACCTACGAGCAGTACTTC	CASSRGTGTYEQYF
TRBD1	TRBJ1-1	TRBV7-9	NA	TGTGCCAGCAGCCTACAGGGGCGCCTGAACACTGAAGCTTTCTTT	CASSLQGRLNTEAFF
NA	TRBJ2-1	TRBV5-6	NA	TGTGCCAGCAGCTTACTAGCACAATACTACAATGAGCAGTTCTTC	CASSLLAQYYNEQFF
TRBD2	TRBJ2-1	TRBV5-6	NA	TGTGCCAGCAGCAGCCTAGCGGGAGACTACTACAATGAGCAGTTCTTC	CASSSLAGDYYNEQFF
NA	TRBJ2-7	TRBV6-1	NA	TGTGCCAGCAGTGAACAGACATACTACGAGCAGTACTTC	CASSEQTYYEQYF
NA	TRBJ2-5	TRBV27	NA	TGTGCCAGCAGTTTGGGGGGAACCCAAGAGACCCAGTACTTC	CASSLGGTQETQYF
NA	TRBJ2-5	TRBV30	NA	TGTGCCTGGAGTCCCGGGGAGACCCAGTACTTC	CAWSPGETQYF
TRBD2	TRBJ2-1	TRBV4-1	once	TGCGCCAGCAGCCAACAGACTAGCGGGAGGGTCGATGAGCAGTTCTTC	CASSQQTSGRVDEQFF
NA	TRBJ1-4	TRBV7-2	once	TGTGCCAGCAGCTTTATAGGGAGTGAAAAACTGTTTTTT	CASSFIGSEKLFF
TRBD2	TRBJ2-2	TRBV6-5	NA	TGTGCCAGCAATGTGGGAGGGCCGAACACCGGGGAGCTGTTTTTT	CASNVGGPNTGELFF
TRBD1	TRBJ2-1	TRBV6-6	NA	TGTGCCAGCAGCACCGGGACAGGGGTGGACAATGAGCAGTTCTTC	CASSTGTGVDNEQFF
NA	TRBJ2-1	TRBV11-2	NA	TGTGCCAGCGCGGGACGGTACAATGAGCAGTTCTTC	CASAGRYNEQFF
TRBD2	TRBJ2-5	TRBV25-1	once	TGTGCCAGCGCCTTAGAAAAGCGGGAACGGTTGGAGACCCAGTACTTC	CASALEKRERLETQYF
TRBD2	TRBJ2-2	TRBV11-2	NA	TGTGCCAGCAAACAAGGGCTAGCGGGAGTGTACACCGGGGAGCTGTTTTTT	CASKQGLAGVYTGELFF
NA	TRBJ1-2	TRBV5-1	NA	TGCGCCAGCAGCCACCGGGACACCTACTATGGCTACACCTTC	CASSHRDTYYGYTF
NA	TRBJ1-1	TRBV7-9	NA	TGTGCCAGCAGCTCGGGGGGCACTGAAGCTTTCTTT	CASSSGGTEAFF
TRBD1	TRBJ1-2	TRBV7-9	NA	TGTGCCAGCTACCAGGGGGCGGGTGGCTACACCTTC	CASYQGAGGYTF
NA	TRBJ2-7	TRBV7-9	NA	TGTGCCAGCAGCTTCCGCAGCTCCTACGAGCAGTACTTC	CASSFRSSYEQYF
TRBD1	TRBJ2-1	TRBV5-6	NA	TGTGCCAGCAGCTTGGGTTTACAGGGGATGGTCGGTGGTCAGTTCTTC	CASSLGLQGMVGGQFF
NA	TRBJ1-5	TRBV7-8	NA	TGTGCCAGCAGCCTAAACCGGGATCAAATTGGCAATCAGCCCCAGCATTTT	CASSLNRDQIGNQPQHF
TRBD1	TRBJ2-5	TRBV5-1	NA	TGCGCCAGCAGCCCACGGCCGCAGGGGGCCGAAGAGACCCAGTACTTC	CASSPRPQGAEETQYF
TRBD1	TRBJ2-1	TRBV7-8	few	TGTGCCAGCAGCGGCCGACAGGGGGGACATGAGCAGTTCTTC	CASSGRQGGHEQFF
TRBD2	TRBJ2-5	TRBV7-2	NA	TGTGCCAGCAGCGGCCGGGCTACTAGCGGGGGGGCAGGGGAGACCCAGTACTTC	CASSGRATSGGAGETQYF
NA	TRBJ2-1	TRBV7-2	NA	TGTGCCAGCAGCTTAAACCTACGCAATGAGCAGTTCTTC	CASSLNLRNEQFF
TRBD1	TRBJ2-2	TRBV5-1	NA	TGCGCCAGCAGCTTGGGGGACAGGGCCAACACCGGGGAGCTGTTTTTT	CASSLGDRANTGELFF
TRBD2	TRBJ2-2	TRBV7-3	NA	TGTGCCAGCAGCTTAAAGGCTAGCGGGGGGCGCACCGGGGAGCTGTTTTTT	CASSLKASGGRTGELFF
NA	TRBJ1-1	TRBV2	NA	TGTGCCAGCAACTTATTCGAAACAGGGAGCGGTGAAGCTTTCTTT	CASNLFETGSGEAFF
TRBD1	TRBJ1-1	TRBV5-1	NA	TGCGCCAGCAGCGACCCACAGGGGGCTAACACTGAAGCTTTCTTT	CASSDPQGANTEAFF
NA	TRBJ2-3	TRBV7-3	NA	TGTGCCAGCAGCTTAATTGTCGCCGCGCGCGATACGCAGTATTTT	CASSLIVAARDTQYF
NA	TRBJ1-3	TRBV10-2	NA	TGCGCCAGCAGTGAGTCACGGTTCTCTGGAAACACCATATATTTT	CASSESRFSGNTIYF
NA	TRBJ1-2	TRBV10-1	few	TGCGCCAGCAGTCTTTCCGGGGGGCCTAGGGATGGCTACACCTTC	CASSLSGGPRDGYTF
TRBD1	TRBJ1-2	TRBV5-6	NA	TGTGCCAGCAGCTACGACAGGGGCACTAACTATGGCTACACCTTC	CASSYDRGTNYGYTF
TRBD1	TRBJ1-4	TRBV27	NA	TGTGCCAGCAGTTCCCGGACAGGGGTTGGGGAAAAACTGTTTTTT	CASSSRTGVGEKLFF
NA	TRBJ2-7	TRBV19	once	TGTGCCAGTAGGGATCCGGGACAAAAAAGCTACGAGCAGTACTTC	CASRDPGQKSYEQYF
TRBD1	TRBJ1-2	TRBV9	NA	TGTGCCAGCCGTCGCAACAGGGGGGACTATGGCTACACCTTC	CASRRNRGDYGYTF
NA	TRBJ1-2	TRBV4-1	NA	TGCGCCAGCAGCCAAGTCGGCGCAGGCTATGGCTACACCTTC	CASSQVGAGYGYTF
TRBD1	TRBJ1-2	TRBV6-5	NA	TGTGCCAGCAGCGGAGGACAGGAACATGGCTACACCTTC	CASSGGQEHGYTF
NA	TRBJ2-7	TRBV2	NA	TGTGCCAGCCCTGGGTATAGGGGCTCCTACGAGCAGTACTTC	CASPGYRGSYEQYF
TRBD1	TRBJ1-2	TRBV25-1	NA	TGTGCCAGCAGTACTCTAACAGGGGCCTTGGTGAATGGCTACACCTTC	CASSTLTGALVNGYTF
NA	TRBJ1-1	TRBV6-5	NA	TGTGCCAGCAGTTACGGGGGAGGGAACACTGAAGCTTTCTTT	CASSYGGGNTEAFF
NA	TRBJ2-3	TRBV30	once	TGTGCCTGGGGAGTAGCTAACACAGATACGCAGTATTTT	CAWGVANTDTQYF
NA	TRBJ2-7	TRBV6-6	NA	TGTGCCAGCAGTTACTCTGAGGGTTACGAGCAGTACTTC	CASSYSEGYEQYF